This is a list of T cell receptor beta chains from one sample in a study of cytomegalovirus exposure and HLA in healthy donors. Libraries were prepared by immunoSEQ multiplex PCR; TCRdb keeps only in-frame clonotypes and omits some of them. The sample includes around 60,000 clones, almost 97% seen only once; the top ten take 1% to 1.5%. Source material: PBMCs. The receptors were gathered from a woman between 18 and 30 years old in good health and CMV-seronegative. The CDR3 runs from the conserved cysteine through the conserved F or W. D genes are given only for firm matches. Only some rows state a clone size, as once, few, many or a class for expanded clones.

j_call: TRBJ1-5
v_call: TRBV2
clone_size: -
d_call: TRBD1
cdr3_aa: CASGTGYSNQPQHF
cdr3_nt: TGTGCCAGCGGGACAGGGTATAGCAATCAGCCCCAGCATTTT

j_call: TRBJ2-1
v_call: TRBV19
clone_size: few
d_call: TRBD2
cdr3_aa: CASSIASGYNEQFF
cdr3_nt: TGTGCCAGTAGTATAGCTAGCGGGTACAATGAGCAGTTCTTC

j_call: TRBJ2-5
v_call: TRBV30
clone_size: -
d_call: TRBD1
cdr3_aa: CAWSGKQGAGGETQYF
cdr3_nt: TGTGCCTGGAGTGGGAAACAGGGGGCTGGTGGGGAGACCCAGTACTTC

j_call: TRBJ2-5
v_call: TRBV4-3
clone_size: once
d_call: -
cdr3_aa: CASSPAGGSQETQYF
cdr3_nt: TGCGCCAGCAGCCCCGCTGGGGGGTCCCAAGAGACCCAGTACTTC

j_call: TRBJ2-2
v_call: TRBV9
clone_size: -
d_call: TRBD1
cdr3_aa: CASSARGTGGRELFF
cdr3_nt: TGTGCCAGCAGCGCCCGCGGGACAGGTGGTCGGGAGCTGTTTTTT

j_call: TRBJ1-1
v_call: TRBV18
clone_size: -
d_call: -
cdr3_aa: CASSPQGRDTEAFF
cdr3_nt: TGTGCCAGCTCACCGCAGGGCCGGGACACTGAAGCTTTCTTT

j_call: TRBJ1-1
v_call: TRBV2
clone_size: -
d_call: -
cdr3_aa: CASRPNPGQEAFF
cdr3_nt: TGTGCCAGCAGGCCCAATCCGGGACAAGAAGCTTTCTTT

j_call: TRBJ2-1
v_call: TRBV11-2
clone_size: -
d_call: TRBD2
cdr3_aa: CASSLAQLAGAINEQFF
cdr3_nt: TGTGCCAGCAGCTTAGCCCAACTAGCGGGGGCCATCAATGAGCAGTTCTTC

j_call: TRBJ2-7
v_call: TRBV5-5
clone_size: -
d_call: TRBD1
cdr3_aa: CASSLEPTGGPYEQYF
cdr3_nt: TGTGCCAGCAGCTTGGAACCAACAGGGGGTCCCTACGAGCAGTACTTC

j_call: TRBJ2-1
v_call: TRBV15
clone_size: -
d_call: TRBD2
cdr3_aa: CATSRDVTGGPNEQFF
cdr3_nt: TGTGCCACCAGCAGAGATGTGACGGGGGGGCCGAATGAGCAGTTCTTC

j_call: TRBJ2-2
v_call: TRBV7-3
clone_size: -
d_call: -
cdr3_aa: CASSFGPNTGELFF
cdr3_nt: TGTGCCAGCAGCTTCGGTCCAAACACCGGGGAGCTGTTTTTT

j_call: TRBJ2-1
v_call: TRBV7-9
clone_size: -
d_call: TRBD2
cdr3_aa: CASSPTTSGLNEQFF
cdr3_nt: TGTGCCAGCAGCCCGACCACTAGCGGGTTGAATGAGCAGTTCTTC

j_call: TRBJ1-1
v_call: TRBV30
clone_size: -
d_call: -
cdr3_aa: CARDPRRTYKENTEAFF
cdr3_nt: TGTGCCCGGGATCCCCGGAGGACCTACAAGGAGAACACTGAAGCTTTCTTT

j_call: TRBJ2-3
v_call: TRBV9
clone_size: once
d_call: TRBD2
cdr3_aa: CASSDAGLAGGADTQYF
cdr3_nt: TGTGCCAGCAGCGACGCGGGACTAGCGGGAGGCGCAGATACGCAGTATTTT